These 32 T cell receptor beta chains were sequenced from one sample in a study of human CD8 memory T cell subsets. Making the TCR beta libraries relied on UMI-labeled 5' RACE. TCRdb reprocessed the 5' RACE reads, keeping one entry per CDR3 protein, no DNA. This sample's table has about 6,200 distinct CDR3 sequences. Sequenced: CD8+ effector memory T cells (TEM) sorted from PBMCs. The subset is: effector memory CD8 T cells, CCR7- CD45RO+ CD95+. The receptor source for this set is a human donor in good health.

The chain carries TRBV5-1 and TRBJ1-4; absent DNA, TCRdb's TRBD1 call cannot be checked. Germline CDR1 is SGHRS and CDR2 is YFSETQ. This CDR3 is 16 amino acids long. The CDR3 sequence is CASSLSLGRGNEKLFF.

The V and J genes are TRBV6-2 or TRBV6-3 and TRBJ2-7; TCRdb's D gene call, TRBD2, goes unchecked for lack of DNA. Germline V lookup: CDR1 MNHEY, CDR2 SVGEGT. CDR3 length: 13 amino acids. The CDR3 sequence: CASSYGLPYEQYF.

V usage is TRBV6-2 or TRBV6-3 and J usage is TRBJ1-1. CDR1 and CDR2 from the germline V gene are MNHEY and SVGEGT. This CDR3 contains 14 residues. CDR3 sequence: CATRGGYWNTEAFF.

The CDR3 is CASSLYGGNTEAFF. The gene calls are TRBV7-9 and TRBJ1-1. The CDR3 is 14 amino acids. Germline CDR1 is SEHNR and CDR2 is FQNEAQ (reference sequence).

The rearrangement links TRBV6-5 to TRBJ1-1; TCRdb reports TRBD1, a call that lacks DNA to check it against. Germline-derived CDR1 and CDR2 are MNHEY and SVGAGI. This CDR3 is built from 14 residues. The CDR3 is CASSYQGRESEAFF.

V and J are TRBV29-1 and TRBJ2-1; TCRdb picks TRBD2, but there is no DNA to check that call. This CDR3 is built from 14 residues. Looked up from germline, CDR1 is SQVTM and CDR2 is ANQGSEA. CDR3 protein: CSVDSGGAYNEQFF.

The rearrangement links TRBV20-1 to TRBJ2-4; TCRdb names TRBD1, which stays unverified in the absence of DNA. Germline V gene data show CDR1 as DFQATT and CDR2 as SNEGSKA (reference sequence). The CDR3 extends over 16 amino acids. This CDR3 reads CSARDQSSGRGDIQYF.

The chain uses TRBV7-8 and TRBJ2-3; with no DNA, the TCRdb D assignment of TRBD1 cannot be verified. CDR1 and CDR2 from the germline V gene are SGHVS and FQNEAQ. The CDR3 is 16 residues long. The chain's CDR3 is CASSEGPGQGTDTQYF.

This chain links TRBV7-9 with TRBJ1-2. Germline V gene data show CDR1 as SEHNR and CDR2 as FQNEAQ (reference sequence). The CDR3 covers 16 residues. The CDR3 loop reads CASSLAEYEVVYGYTF.

The chain uses TRBV4-2 and TRBJ2-7; TCRdb reports TRBD2, a call that lacks DNA to check it against. CDR3 length: 16 residues. Germline V gene data show CDR1 as LGHNA and CDR2 as YNFKEQ. The CDR3 here is CASSQRLADSSDEQYF.

The rearrangement links TRBV13 to TRBJ2-1; absent DNA, TCRdb's TRBD1 call cannot be checked. The length of the CDR3 is 15 residues. Germline V gene sequence: CDR1 PRHDT, CDR2 FYEKMQ (reference sequence). The CDR3: CASSQQGAAYNEQFF.

This sequence joins TRBV7-9 and TRBJ2-1. The CDR3 consists of 12 residues. Germline-derived CDR1 and CDR2 are SEHNR and FQNEAQ (reference sequence). The CDR3 region is CASSLVGNEQFF.

The V gene is TRBV28, the J gene TRBJ2-1. Germline V CDR1 and CDR2: MDHEN, SYDVKM. This CDR3 is built from 16 residues. CDR3 region: CASRTTTRSSYNEQFF.

The rearrangement joins TRBV20-1 to TRBJ2-7. The CDR3 is 12 residues long. Germline CDR1 is DFQATT and CDR2 is SNEGSKA (reference sequence). The CDR3 protein is CSARRADYEQYF.

Its frequency marks this clonotype as medium-sized (0.01 to 0.1%). This rearrangement joins TRBV3-2 to TRBJ2-7; TCRdb's D call of TRBD1 is untestable without DNA. TRBV3-2 is a pseudogene segment. CDR3 length equals 14 residues. CDR3 loop: CASSRRRDRLEQYF.

The chain links TRBV4-2 to TRBJ2-7; there is no DNA to check the TCRdb D call of TRBD2. CDR1 and CDR2 from the germline V gene are LGHNA and YNFKEQ. There are 17 residues in the CDR3. The CDR3 region is CASSQDRLAGGAYEQYF.

This chain links TRBV7-2 with TRBJ2-1; the D call from TCRdb, TRBD1, cannot be confirmed without DNA. Germline loops: CDR1 SGHTA, CDR2 FQGNSA. The CDR3 is 13 amino acids. CDR3 sequence: CASSWTVSNEQFF.

The chain joins TRBV7-6 to TRBJ2-5; the D gene TCRdb calls, TRBD2, cannot be checked with no DNA. CDR3 length equals 15 residues. CDR1 SGHVS and CDR2 FNYEAQ come from the germline V gene. The CDR3 protein is CASSPAMGGQETQYF.

CDR3 sequence reads: CASRTLAVDTGELFF. The chain combines TRBV5-6 with TRBJ2-2; TCRdb indicates TRBD2, and absent DNA this call remains unverified. The CDR3 extends over 15 amino acids. Germline V gives CDR1 SGHDT, CDR2 YYEEEE.

J is TRBJ1-1 and V is TRBV20-1; no DNA is available, so the TRBD1 call from TCRdb remains unchecked. Germline-derived CDR1 and CDR2 are DFQATT and SNEGSKA (reference sequence). The CDR3 consists of 12 residues. CDR3: CSASPTGARAFF.

The V call is TRBV28, the J call TRBJ2-3; without DNA, the TCRdb call of TRBD2 cannot be checked. The CDR3 is made up of 16 amino acids. Germline values: CDR1 MDHEN, CDR2 SYDVKM. CDR3: CASEILAGGSTDTQYF.

The gene calls are TRBV7-9 and TRBJ2-1; the TCRdb call, TRBD1, lacks DNA for checking. The V gene's germline CDR1 is SEHNR and CDR2 FQNEAQ (reference sequence). This CDR3 is built from 17 residues. CDR3 in amino acids: CASSPGGAGVRNNEQFF. The whole variable domain, filled in from reference TRBV7-9 and TRBJ2-1, reads DTGVSQNPRHKITKRGQNVTFRCDPISEHNRLYWYRQTLGQGPEFLTYFQNEAQLEKSRLLSDRFSAERPKGSFSTLEIQRTEQGDSAMYLCASSPGGAGVRNNEQFFGPGTRLTVL.

V usage is TRBV25-1 and J usage is TRBJ2-2. Germline CDR1 reads MGHDK; CDR2 reads SYGVNS. The CDR3 loop spans 14 amino acids. This CDR3 is CASSETDNTGELFF.

This chain links TRBV7-9 with TRBJ2-7; TCRdb outputs TRBD1, but without DNA this stays unchecked. Germline V lookup: CDR1 SEHNR, CDR2 FQNEAQ (reference sequence). The CDR3 is 18 amino acids. The CDR3: CASSQQGQGPGSSYEQYF. The entire variable domain, with the rest obtained from reference TRBV7-9 and TRBJ2-7, is as follows: DTGVSQNPRHKITKRGQNVTFRCDPISEHNRLYWYRQTLGQGPEFLTYFQNEAQLEKSRLLSDRFSAERPKGSFSTLEIQRTEQGDSAMYLCASSQQGQGPGSSYEQYFGPGTRLTVT.

This clonotype ranks as medium-sized in terms of frequency. This rearrangement joins TRBV29-1 to TRBJ1-1; without DNA, the TCRdb call of TRBD1 cannot be checked. Looked up from germline, CDR1 is SQVTM and CDR2 is ANQGSEA. CDR3 length: 13 amino acids. CDR3 region: CSVDGGGVTEAFF. Together with reference TRBV29-1 and TRBJ1-1, the CDR3 gives the full variable domain: SAVISQKPSRDICQRGTSLTIQCQVDSQVTMMFWYRQQPGQSLTLIATANQGSEATYESGFVIDKFPISRPNLTFSTLTVSNMSPEDSSIYLCSVDGGGVTEAFFGQGTRLTVV.

The gene calls are TRBV3-1 and TRBJ2-1; TCRdb's D call of TRBD1 is untestable without DNA. The germline gives CDR1 LGHDT, CDR2 YNNKEL (reference sequence). The CDR3 has 15 amino acids. CDR3: CASSQDRQGPNEQFF.

This rearrangement joins TRBV7-9 to TRBJ1-2; TCRdb names TRBD1, which stays unverified in the absence of DNA. This CDR3 has 12 residues. The germline V gene has CDR1 SEHNR and CDR2 FQNEAQ (reference sequence). The CDR3 loop reads CASSLDSDQGTF.

This chain uses TRBV7-8 with TRBJ2-7; lacking DNA, the TRBD1 call made by TCRdb goes unchecked. Germline CDR1 SGHVS, CDR2 FQNEAQ. The CDR3 totals 13 residues. The CDR3 is CASSYPGSYEQYF.

The V and J genes are TRBV5-5 and TRBJ2-1; the D gene TCRdb calls, TRBD1, cannot be checked with no DNA. CDR3 length equals 15 residues. CDR1 is SGHKS and CDR2 is YYEKEE in the germline V gene (reference sequence). CDR3 region: CASSLVTGGYNEQFF. The entire variable domain, with the rest obtained from reference TRBV5-5 and TRBJ2-1, is as follows: DAGVTQSPTHLIKTRGQQVTLRCSPISGHKSVSWYQQVLGQGPQFIFQYYEKEERGRGNFPDRFSARQFPNYSSELNVNALLLGDSALYLCASSLVTGGYNEQFFGPGTRLTVL.

The rearrangement links TRBV6-1 to TRBJ2-7. CDR3 size: 13 residues. Germline loops: CDR1 MNHNS, CDR2 SASEGT. This CDR3 reads CASTADTYYEQYF.

The chain combines TRBV6-5 with TRBJ2-1; TCRdb outputs TRBD2, but without DNA this stays unchecked. Germline V gives CDR1 MNHEY, CDR2 SVGAGI. The CDR3 extends over 16 amino acids. The CDR3 region is CASSYGSAGNHNEQFF.

V and J are TRBV20-1 and TRBJ1-2; absent DNA, TCRdb's TRBD1 call cannot be checked. The CDR3 contains 15 residues. The germline V gene encodes CDR1 DFQATT and CDR2 SNEGSKA (reference sequence). CDR3 protein: CSAIPWTGPNYGYTF.